Each of the 11 T cell receptor beta chains below was sequenced from the same sample in a study of cytomegalovirus exposure and HLA in healthy donors (dated by TCRdb to 2015 to 2018). Library method: the immunoSEQ multiplex PCR assay. For the multiplex PCR, a mixture combining 60 forward primers for TCR Vbeta segments and 13 reverse primers for TCR Jbeta segments was used. The table was pulled from immuneACCESS by TCRdb, which kept in-frame rearrangements only. Such tables lose some clones; where checked, under half of the loss comes from unresolved V genes, and the rest has no known cause. The sample includes roughly 80,000 clones, with around 81% observed a single time. The ten largest clones add up to about 1.1% of the sample. Sequencing was performed on PBMCs. These receptors were collected from a male donor in good health and CMV-seronegative.

The rearrangement links TRBV7-9 to TRBJ2-4; maybe TRBD1 (6 bases). Germline CDR1 reads SEHNR; CDR2 reads FQNEAQ (reference sequence). The CDR3 is 15 residues long. The V end lost 5 bases, the J end lost 1 base, and 12 bases lay between the germline ends. The CDR3 DNA is TGTGCCAGCAGCAAGATGGGGGCCGCCAAAAACATTCAGTACTTC. Translation: CASSKMGAAKNIQYF.

The V call is TRBV11-3, the J call TRBJ2-1; 14 bases align to TRBD2. There are 17 residues in the CDR3. V lost 4 bases and J lost 6; bases outside the gene matches: 8. CDR1 and CDR2 from the germline V gene are SGHNT and YENEEA. The CDR3 DNA reads TGTGCCAGCAGCTCGGGACTAGCGGGAGTTTCTGGCAATGAGCAGTTCTTC. This encodes CASSSGLAGVSGNEQFF.

The V and J genes are TRBV7-9 and TRBJ1-4, with 7 positions matching TRBD1. The V and J ends lost 7 bases and 3 bases, in that order; junction bases with no gene match: 5. This CDR3 has 14 amino acids. Germline CDR1 is SEHNR and CDR2 is FQNEAQ (reference sequence). For the CDR3, the DNA is TGTGCCAGCATGGGGGACAGAGCTAATGAAAAACTGTTTTTT. It is translated as CASMGDRANEKLFF.

This clone showed up just a few times. The CDR3 loop is CASSKDRSTNEKLFF. Written as DNA, the CDR3 is TGTGCCAGCAGCAAGGACAGATCAACTAATGAAAAACTGTTTTTT. V is TRBV21-1 and J is TRBJ1-4; the table calls TRBD1, which could not be checked here. TRBV21-1 is assigned pseudogene status. This CDR3 comprises 15 residues.

The chain carries TRBV4-1 and TRBJ2-7; tentatively, D is TRBD2 (6 bases). Deletions cut 1 base from V and 2 bases from J, with 15 bases between. The CDR3 length is 16 residues. In germline, CDR1 is MGHRA, CDR2 YSYEKL. CDR3 DNA sequence: TGCGCCAGCAGCCAAGGTTTTTTACTAGCTCCCTACGAGCAGTACTTC. This encodes CASSQGFLLAPYEQYF.

The chain is built from TRBV2 and TRBJ2-7, with 9 nucleotides matching TRBD2. CDR1 is SNHLY and CDR2 is FYNNEI in the germline V gene. This CDR3 is 15 amino acids long. Unmatched junction bases numbered 7, after V lost 2 bases and J lost 5 bases. CDR3 nucleotide sequence: TGTGCCAGCAGTGAAAGGGGCGGGAGGGTAGACGAGCAGTACTTC. This gives the protein CASSERGGRVDEQYF. The full variable domain, completed using reference TRBV2 and TRBJ2-7, is EPEVTQTPSHQVTQMGQEVILRCVPISNHLYFYWYRQILGQKVEFLVSFYNNEISEKSEIFDDQFSVERPDGSNFTLKIRSTKLEDSAMYFCASSERGGRVDEQYFGPGTRLTVT.

V usage is TRBV2 and J usage is TRBJ2-5, with 10 bases aligning to TRBD1. CDR3 length: 14 amino acids. Losses at the gene ends were 5 bases for V and 5 bases for J; bases not matched to a gene: 5. Germline-derived CDR1 and CDR2 are SNHLY and FYNNEI. CDR3 in amino acids: CASSRTGGSETQYF. As DNA, the CDR3 is TGTGCCAGCAGTCGGACAGGGGGTTCCGAGACCCAGTACTTC.

The rearrangement links TRBV5-1 to TRBJ2-5, with 10 bases identical to TRBD1. The J call is uncertain, as TRBJ2-7 better fits the DNA end. The length of the CDR3 is 14 residues. Germline V gene data show CDR1 as SGHRS and CDR2 as YFSETQ. CDR3 sequence reads: CASSLGQGAYEQYF. The CDR3 DNA reads TGCGCCAGCAGCCTCGGACAGGGGGCCTACGAGCAGTACTTC.

For this clone: Its ends do not fully match the called genes, so a read error is possible. The gene calls are TRBV7-9 and TRBJ2-5; 7 bases map to TRBD2. CDR1 SEHNR and CDR2 FQNEAQ come from the germline V gene (reference sequence). The CDR3 spans 15 residues. The CDR3 nucleotides are TGTTCCAGCAGCTTATTGCGGGGGAGTAAAGAGACCCAGTACTTC. It encodes CSSSLLRGSKETQYF. Full variable domain (remainder filled in from reference TRBV7-9 and TRBJ2-5): DTGVSQNPRHKITKRGQNVTFRCDPISEHNRLYWYRQTLGQGPEFLTYFQNEAQLEKSRLLSDRFSAERPKGSFSTLEIQRTEQGDSAMYLCSSSLLRGSKETQYFGPGTRLLVL.

The CDR3 loop reads CASSYSGAWQYGYTF. As DNA, the CDR3 is TGTGCCAGCAGTTACTCTGGTGCATGGCAATATGGCTACACCTTC. This sequence joins TRBV6-5 and TRBJ1-2; the D is unclear. Germline V gene lookup returns CDR1 MNHEY and CDR2 SVGAGI. V was trimmed by 0 bases and J by 5 bases, leaving 13 bases between them. This CDR3 region has 15 residues.

This clone was picked up one time. The rearrangement uses TRBV9 and TRBJ1-5; 7 bases align to TRBD1. V lost 1 base, J lost 0 bases, and 13 bases stayed unmatched. The CDR3 has 19 residues. The germline gives CDR1 SGDLS, CDR2 YYNGEE. The CDR3 protein is CASSVYAGQKHYSNQPQHF. In nucleotides, the CDR3 is TGTGCCAGCAGCGTATATGCGGGACAGAAACATTATAGCAATCAGCCCCAGCATTTT.